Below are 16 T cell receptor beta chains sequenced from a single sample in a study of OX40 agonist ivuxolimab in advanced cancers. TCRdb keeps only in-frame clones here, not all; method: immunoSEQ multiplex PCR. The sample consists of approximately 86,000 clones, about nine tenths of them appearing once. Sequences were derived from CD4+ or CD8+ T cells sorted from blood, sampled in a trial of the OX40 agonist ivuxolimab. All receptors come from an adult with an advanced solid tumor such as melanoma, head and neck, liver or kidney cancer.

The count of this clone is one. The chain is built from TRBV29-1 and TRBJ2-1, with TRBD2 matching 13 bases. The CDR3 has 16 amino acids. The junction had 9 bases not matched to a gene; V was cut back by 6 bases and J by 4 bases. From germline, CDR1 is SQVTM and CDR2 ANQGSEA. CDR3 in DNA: TGCAGCGTAGGACTAGCGGGAGATCTTATTTACAATGAGCAGTTCTTC. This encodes CSVGLAGDLIYNEQFF.

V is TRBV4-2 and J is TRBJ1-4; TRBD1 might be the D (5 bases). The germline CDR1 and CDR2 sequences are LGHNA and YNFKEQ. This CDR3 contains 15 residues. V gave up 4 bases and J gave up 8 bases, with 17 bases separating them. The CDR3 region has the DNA TGTGCCAGCAGCCCCAGGCTGGGGCCGGGGGAAAAACTGTTTTTT. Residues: CASSPRLGPGEKLFF.

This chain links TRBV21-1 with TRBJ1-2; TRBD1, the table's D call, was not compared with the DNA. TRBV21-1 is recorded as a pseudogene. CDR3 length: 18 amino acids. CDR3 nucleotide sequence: TGTGCCAGCAGCAAACAGCCTCCTTACAGGGACCGGTGCTATGGCTACACCTTC. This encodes CASSKQPPYRDRCYGYTF.

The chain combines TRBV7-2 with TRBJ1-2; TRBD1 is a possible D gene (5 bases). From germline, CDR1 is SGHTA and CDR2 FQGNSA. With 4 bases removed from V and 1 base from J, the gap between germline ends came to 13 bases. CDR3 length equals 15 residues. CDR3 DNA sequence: TGTGCCAGCAGCTCAGAAGGACAAATTAACTATGGCTACACCTTC. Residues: CASSSEGQINYGYTF.

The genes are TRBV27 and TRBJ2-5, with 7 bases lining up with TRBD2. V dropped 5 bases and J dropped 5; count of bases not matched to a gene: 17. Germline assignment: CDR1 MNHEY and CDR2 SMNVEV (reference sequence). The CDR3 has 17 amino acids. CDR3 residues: CASSTGTTAAQSETQYF. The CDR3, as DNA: TGTGCCAGCAGTACCGGGACTACCGCCGCCCAGTCGGAGACCCAGTACTTC.

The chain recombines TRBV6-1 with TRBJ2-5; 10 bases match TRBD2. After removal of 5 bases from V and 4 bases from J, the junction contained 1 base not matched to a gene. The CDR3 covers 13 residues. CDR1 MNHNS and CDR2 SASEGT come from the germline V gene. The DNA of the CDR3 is TGTGCCAGCAGTAGGACTAGCGGAGAGACCCAGTACTTC. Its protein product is CASSRTSGETQYF.

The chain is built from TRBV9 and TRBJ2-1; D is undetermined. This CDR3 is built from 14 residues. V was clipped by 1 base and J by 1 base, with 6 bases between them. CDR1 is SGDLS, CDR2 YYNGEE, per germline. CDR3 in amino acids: CASSVRGSYNEQFF. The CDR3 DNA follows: TGTGCCAGCAGCGTACGTGGGTCCTACAATGAGCAGTTCTTC.

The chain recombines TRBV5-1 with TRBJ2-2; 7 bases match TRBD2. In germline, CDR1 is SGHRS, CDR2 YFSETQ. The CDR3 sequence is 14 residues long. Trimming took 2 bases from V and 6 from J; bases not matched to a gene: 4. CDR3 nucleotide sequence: TGCGCCAGCAGCTTACGGGAGGCCCCCGGGGAGCTGTTTTTT. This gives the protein CASSLREAPGELFF.

The CDR3 coding sequence is TGTGCCAGCAGCTTAGGGCTAGCCCATAGCACAGATACGCAGTATTTT. Its protein product is CASSLGLAHSTDTQYF. V and J are TRBV7-6 and TRBJ2-3; D possibly corresponds to TRBD2 (5 bases). The germline V gene encodes CDR1 SGHVS and CDR2 FNYEAQ. CDR3 length equals 16 residues. V was pared by 1 base and J by 0 bases, with 11 bases between.

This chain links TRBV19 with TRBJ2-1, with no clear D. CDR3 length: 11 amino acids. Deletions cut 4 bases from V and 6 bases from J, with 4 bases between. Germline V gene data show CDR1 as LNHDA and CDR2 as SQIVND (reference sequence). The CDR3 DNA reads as TGTGCCAGTAGTACCCGCAATGAGCAGTTCTTC. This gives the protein CASSTRNEQFF.

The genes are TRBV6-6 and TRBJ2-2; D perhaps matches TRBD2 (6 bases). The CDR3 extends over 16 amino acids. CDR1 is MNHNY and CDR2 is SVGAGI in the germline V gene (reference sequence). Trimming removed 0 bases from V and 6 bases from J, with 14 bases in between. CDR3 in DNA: TGTGCCAGCAGTTACTCACTAGTTTCGGGGGCCGGGGAGCTGTTTTTT. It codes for CASSYSLVSGAGELFF.

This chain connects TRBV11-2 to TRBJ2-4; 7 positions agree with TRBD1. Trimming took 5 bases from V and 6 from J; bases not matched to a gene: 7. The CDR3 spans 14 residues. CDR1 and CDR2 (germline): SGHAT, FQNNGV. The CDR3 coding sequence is TGTGCCAGCAGCGCCAGACAGGGCTTAAACATTCAGTACTTC. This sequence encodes CASSARQGLNIQYF.

The CDR3 is CASSFPVIAREGLTDTQYF. In DNA form, the CDR3 reads TGTGCCAGCAGCTTCCCCGTAATTGCGCGGGAGGGCCTCACAGATACGCAGTATTTT. The rearrangement uses TRBV11-2 and TRBJ2-3; 9 nucleotides match TRBD2. Germline CDR1 and CDR2: SGHAT and FQNNGV. The CDR3 is 19 residues long. Trimming at V came to 3 bases and at J to 2 bases, leaving 15 bases not matched to a gene.

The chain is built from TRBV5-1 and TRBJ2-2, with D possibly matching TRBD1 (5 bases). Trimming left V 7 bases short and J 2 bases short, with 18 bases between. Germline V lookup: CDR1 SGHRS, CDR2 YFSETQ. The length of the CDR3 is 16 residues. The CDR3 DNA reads TGCGCCAGCGCAGGACAACCGACCCCAAACACCGGGGAGCTGTTTTTT. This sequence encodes CASAGQPTPNTGELFF. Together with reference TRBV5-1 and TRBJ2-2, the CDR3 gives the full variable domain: KAGVTQTPRYLIKTRGQQVTLSCSPISGHRSVSWYQQTPGQGLQFLFEYFSETQRNKGNFPGRFSGRQFSNSRSEMNVSTLELGDSALYLCASAGQPTPNTGELFFGEGSRLTVL.

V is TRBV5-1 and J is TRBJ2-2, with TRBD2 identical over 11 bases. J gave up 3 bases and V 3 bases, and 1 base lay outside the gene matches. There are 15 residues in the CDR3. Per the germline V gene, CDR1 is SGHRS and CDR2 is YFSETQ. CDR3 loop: CASSWGLADTGELFF. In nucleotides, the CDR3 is TGCGCCAGCAGCTGGGGACTAGCGGACACCGGGGAGCTGTTTTTT.

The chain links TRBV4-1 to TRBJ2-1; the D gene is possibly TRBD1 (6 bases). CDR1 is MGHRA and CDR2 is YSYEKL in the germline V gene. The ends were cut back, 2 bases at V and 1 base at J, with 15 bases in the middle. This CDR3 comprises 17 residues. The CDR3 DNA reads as TGCGCCAGCAGCCAATTCCCCGGAACAGGGTCCTACAATGAGCAGTTCTTC. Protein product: CASSQFPGTGSYNEQFF.